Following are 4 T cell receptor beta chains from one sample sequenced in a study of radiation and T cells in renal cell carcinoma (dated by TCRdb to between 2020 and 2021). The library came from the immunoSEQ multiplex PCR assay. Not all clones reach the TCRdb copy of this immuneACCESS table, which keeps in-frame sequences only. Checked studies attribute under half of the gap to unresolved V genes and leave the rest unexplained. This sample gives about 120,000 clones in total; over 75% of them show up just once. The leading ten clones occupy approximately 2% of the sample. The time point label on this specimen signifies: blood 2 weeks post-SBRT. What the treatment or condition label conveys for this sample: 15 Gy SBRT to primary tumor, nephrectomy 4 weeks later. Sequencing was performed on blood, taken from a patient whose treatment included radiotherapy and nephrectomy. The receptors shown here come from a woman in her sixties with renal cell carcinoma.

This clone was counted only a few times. DNA of the CDR3: TGTGCCAGCAACCCGACAGGGGGGAACACTGAAGCTTTCTTT. This encodes CASNPTGGNTEAFF. V is TRBV6-5 and J is TRBJ1-1; 9 bases are a match to TRBD1. The length of the CDR3 is 14 residues. After removal of 7 bases from V and 1 base from J, the junction contained 4 bases not matched to a gene. Germline assignment: CDR1 MNHEY and CDR2 SVGAGI.

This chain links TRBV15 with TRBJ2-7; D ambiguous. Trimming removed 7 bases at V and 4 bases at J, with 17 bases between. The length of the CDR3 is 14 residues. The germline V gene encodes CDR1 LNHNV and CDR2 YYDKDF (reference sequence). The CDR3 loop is CATTSNLDSYEQYF. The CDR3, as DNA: TGTGCCACCACCAGTAACCTCGACTCTTACGAGCAGTACTTC.

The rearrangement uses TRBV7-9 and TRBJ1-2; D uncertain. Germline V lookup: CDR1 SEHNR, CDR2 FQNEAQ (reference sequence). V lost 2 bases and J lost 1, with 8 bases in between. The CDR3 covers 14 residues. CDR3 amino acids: CASSLRGVNYGYTF. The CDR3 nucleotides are TGTGCCAGCAGCTTAAGAGGAGTTAACTATGGCTACACCTTC.

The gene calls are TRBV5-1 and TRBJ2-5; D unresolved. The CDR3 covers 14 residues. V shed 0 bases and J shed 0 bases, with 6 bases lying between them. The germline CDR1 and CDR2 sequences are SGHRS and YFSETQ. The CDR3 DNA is TGCGCCAGCAGCTTGGGGCAGTACCAAGAGACCCAGTACTTC. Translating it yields CASSLGQYQETQYF.